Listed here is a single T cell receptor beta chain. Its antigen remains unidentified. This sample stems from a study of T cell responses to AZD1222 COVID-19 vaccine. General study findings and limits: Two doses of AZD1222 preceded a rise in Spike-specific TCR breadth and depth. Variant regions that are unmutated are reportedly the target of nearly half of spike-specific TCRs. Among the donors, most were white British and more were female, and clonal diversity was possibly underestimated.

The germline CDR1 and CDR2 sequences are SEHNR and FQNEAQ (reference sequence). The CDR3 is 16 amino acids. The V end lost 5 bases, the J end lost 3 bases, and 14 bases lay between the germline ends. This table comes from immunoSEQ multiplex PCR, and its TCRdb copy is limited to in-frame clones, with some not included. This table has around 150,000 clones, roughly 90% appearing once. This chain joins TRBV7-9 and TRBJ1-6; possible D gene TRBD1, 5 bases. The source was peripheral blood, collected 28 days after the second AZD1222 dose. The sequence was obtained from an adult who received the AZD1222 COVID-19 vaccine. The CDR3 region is CASSNRGRNYNSPLHF. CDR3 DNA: TGTGCCAGCAGCAATAGGGGCAGGAACTATAATTCACCCCTCCACTTT.